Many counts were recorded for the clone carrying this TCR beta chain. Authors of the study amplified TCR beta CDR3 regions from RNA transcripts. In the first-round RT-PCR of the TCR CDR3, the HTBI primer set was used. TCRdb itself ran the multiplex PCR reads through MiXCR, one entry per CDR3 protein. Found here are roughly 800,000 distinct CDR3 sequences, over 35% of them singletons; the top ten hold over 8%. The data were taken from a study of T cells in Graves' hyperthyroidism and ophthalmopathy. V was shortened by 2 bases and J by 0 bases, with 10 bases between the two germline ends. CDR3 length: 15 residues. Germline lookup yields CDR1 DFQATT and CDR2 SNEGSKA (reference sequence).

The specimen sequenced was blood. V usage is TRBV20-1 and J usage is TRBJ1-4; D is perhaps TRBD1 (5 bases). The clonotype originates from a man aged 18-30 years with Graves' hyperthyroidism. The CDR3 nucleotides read TGCAGTGCTAGACCTCAGGGTGCAACTAATGAAAAACTGTTTTTT. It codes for CSARPQGATNEKLFF.